The rows below give T cell receptor beta chains drawn from one sample of a study of T cells in Graves' hyperthyroidism and ophthalmopathy. One entry per CDR3 protein, called by TCRdb with MiXCR from the multiplex PCR reads. The sample has approximately 430,000 distinct CDR3 sequences, 15% to 19% seen once; the top ten hold about 7.7%. Sequencing was done on a sample of blood. These receptor sequences come from a woman aged 18-35 years with Graves' hyperthyroidism. The CDR3 runs from the conserved cysteine through the conserved F or W. The order of the fields is CDR3 length, J gene, V gene, CDR3 protein.

16,TRBJ1-3,TRBV18,CASSPPGTVSGNTIYF
14,TRBJ2-5,TRBV4-1,CASSLLQGVETQYF
15,TRBJ2-1,TRBV5-1,CASSLVEGAYNEQFF
14,TRBJ2-3,TRBV7-2,CASISGIYRDTQYF
13,TRBJ1-2,TRBV6-4,CASRDRDGDGYTF
14,TRBJ1-4,TRBV5-6,CASSLGTVNEKLFF
14,TRBJ2-7,TRBV5-1,CASSGRDGDYEQYF
14,TRBJ2-5,TRBV5-1,CASSLDTTEETQYF
15,TRBJ2-6,TRBV5-8,CASSYRAGGPYVLTF
15,TRBJ1-5,TRBV5-1,CASSLGGTEPFAQHF
13,TRBJ2-5,TRBV24-1,CATSGGGRETQYF
14,TRBJ2-7,TRBV20-1,CSARGQGNSYEQYF
14,TRBJ1-5,TRBV27,CASRAGDVNQPQHF
15,TRBJ1-2,TRBV7-9,CASSFSPGARDGYTF
15,TRBJ1-5,TRBV4-1,CASSQSTDRGSPQHF